Listed here is a single TCR beta chain. Its antigen is not yet known. There are no base qualities to consult, and no much larger clone falls within one base. TCRbeta CDR3 regions were amplified from genomic DNA using the immunoSEQ Assay, a bias-controlled multiplex PCR. Per the authors' processing: Nucleated cell counts per sample were estimated from amplification of reference gene primers within the assay. To quantify the absolute abundance of each unique TCRbeta CDR3 rearrangement, sequence reads were collapsed and filtered. For each sample, productive Simpson clonality was calculated by taking the square root of Simpson's diversity index across productive rearrangements. The table was pulled from immuneACCESS by TCRdb, which kept in-frame rearrangements only. Such tables lose some clones; where checked, under half of the loss comes from unresolved V genes, and the rest has no known cause. V and J calls and clone size are as listed in that table; D and trimming were resolved from the DNA. For this sample there are about 440,000 clones; about 91% appear just once. Approximately 12% of the sample is held by the ten biggest clonotypes.

These data are taken from a study of blood T cell repertoires in COVID-19 (TCRdb year 2020). At the level of the whole study: Samples covering the acute and convalescent phases of COVID-19 were provided by collaborators in the United States, Italy and Spain. Sample metadata almost always included a de-identified subject ID, COVID-19 status, age in years and sex. The prospective study material was composed of cDNA or gDNA derived from T cells, B-cell-depleted T cells, or PBMCs. Deeply sampled blood TCRbeta repertoires from subjects exposed to, actively infected with, or recovered from COVID-19 were included in the dataset. Samples were obtained from the ongoing ImmuneRACE study (first 160 participants) and from roughly 1,300 subjects provided by 6 global collaborators. Where HLA class I and class II types were available, the types were taken from metadata supplied by the sample provider, not from assay-based typing. A freely available public database, intended as a resource for researchers studying the immune response to SARS-CoV-2, is where the repertoires were released. Overall study outcomes, separate from this receptor: The quantity of clinical and demographic metadata differed by source and by participant and was supplied without curation.

The CDR3 contains 10 residues, cysteine and phenylalanine counted. The only DNA kept is the CDR3, 30 bases in frame from the first base. V drops 3 bases and J drops 7 bases, leaving 6 bases in between. From a lookup of the germline V gene (reference sequence), CDR1 and CDR2 are GTSNPN and SVGIG. At one collaborating source in Seattle, patients were enrolled during active infection and were followed longitudinally through the course of disease. Whole blood was collected in K2EDTA tubes by collaborating institutions according to the institutions' own protocols. For TCRbeta analysis, collaborators shipped samples in one of three forms: frozen whole blood, isolated PBMCs, or DNA extracted from either of those sample types.

The sequence links TRBV30 to TRBJ1-2, with the D segment identity uncertain. This clonotype originated in a woman between 50 and 59 years old with COVID-19, enrolled during active disease. The sample comprised peripheral blood. The CDR3: CAWREAGYTF. In nucleotide form, the sequence is TGTGCCTGGAGAGAAGCTGGCTACACCTTC.